Sequencing of this T cell receptor (beta chain) was carried out in a study of blood T cell repertoires in COVID-19. About the research overall: Sample material is recorded as cDNA or gDNA derived from T cells, B-cell-depleted T cells, or PBMCs.

Living in roughly 25 US areas, the participants were between 18 and 89 years of age. This CDR3 has 16 residues. V was pared by 5 bases and J by 0 bases, with 6 bases of the junction left unmatched. Germline V gene data show CDR1 as SGHTA and CDR2 as FQGNSA. Original processing notes: It was from reference gene primer amplification that nucleated cell counts were estimated. The protocol was immunoSEQ multiplex PCR, while the TCRdb copy is restricted to in-frame clones and leaves out a portion. V, J and clone size reflect that table, while D and trimming were determined from the DNA. The sample shows roughly 150,000 clones, roughly 80% of them seen only once.

The sequenced sample was PBMCs or T cells enriched from blood (not recorded which). This sequence originates from a woman between 40 and 50 years old with acute COVID-19. The gene calls are TRBV7-2 and TRBJ2-1; TRBD2 matches at 8 bases. The CDR3 sequence is CASSTSTSVSYNEQFF. The DNA for the CDR3 is TGTGCCAGCAGCACATCGACTAGCGTCTCCTACAATGAGCAGTTCTTC. Full variable domain (remainder filled in from reference TRBV7-2 and TRBJ2-1): GAGVSQSPSNKVTEKGKDVELRCDPISGHTALYWYRQSLGQGLEFLIYFQGNSAPDKSGLPSDRFSAERTGGSVSTLTIQRTQQEDSAVYLCASSTSTSVSYNEQFFGPGTRLTVL.